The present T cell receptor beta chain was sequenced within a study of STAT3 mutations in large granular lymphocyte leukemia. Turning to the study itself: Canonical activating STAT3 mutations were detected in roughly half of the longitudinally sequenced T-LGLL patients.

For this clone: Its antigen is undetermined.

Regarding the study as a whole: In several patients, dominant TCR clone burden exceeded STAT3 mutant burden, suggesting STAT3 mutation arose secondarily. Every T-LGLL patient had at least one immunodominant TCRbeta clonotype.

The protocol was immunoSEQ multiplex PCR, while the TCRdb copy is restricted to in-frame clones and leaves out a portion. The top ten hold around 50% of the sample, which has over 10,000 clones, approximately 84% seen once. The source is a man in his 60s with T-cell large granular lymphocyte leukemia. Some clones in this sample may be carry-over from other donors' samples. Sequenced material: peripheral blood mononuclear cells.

The CDR3: CASSLEPSGPYEQYF. As DNA, the CDR3 is TGTGCCAGCAGCTTAGAGCCTAGCGGACCCTACGAGCAGTACTTC. The chain has TRBV7-2 and TRBJ2-7; 7 nucleotides match TRBD2. The ends lost 1 base at V and 2 bases at J; junction bases unmatched: 5. The CDR3 extends over 15 amino acids. CDR1 is SGHTA, CDR2 FQGNSA, per germline. Combining the CDR3 with reference TRBV7-2 and TRBJ2-7 gives the whole variable domain GAGVSQSPSNKVTEKGKDVELRCDPISGHTALYWYRQSLGQGLEFLIYFQGNSAPDKSGLPSDRFSAERTGGSVSTLTIQRTQQEDSAVYLCASSLEPSGPYEQYFGPGTRLTVT.